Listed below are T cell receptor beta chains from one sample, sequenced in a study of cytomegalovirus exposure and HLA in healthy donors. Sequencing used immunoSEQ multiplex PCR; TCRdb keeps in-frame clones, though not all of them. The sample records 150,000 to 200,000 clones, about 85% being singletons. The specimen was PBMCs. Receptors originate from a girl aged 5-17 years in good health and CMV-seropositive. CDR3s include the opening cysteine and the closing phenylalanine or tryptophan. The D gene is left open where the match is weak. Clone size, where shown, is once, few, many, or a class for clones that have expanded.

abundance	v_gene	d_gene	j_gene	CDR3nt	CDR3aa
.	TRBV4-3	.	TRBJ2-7	TGCGCCAGCAGCCAAGAGATCCTAGGTGACTACGAGCAGTACTTC	CASSQEILGDYEQYF
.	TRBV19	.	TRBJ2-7	TGTGCCAGTAGTATCTGGAGCTCCTACGAGCAGTACTTC	CASSIWSSYEQYF
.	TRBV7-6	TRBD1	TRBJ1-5	TGTGCCAGCAGCTTCTCACTCCGGGACAGGGAGGGAAGCAATCAGCCCCAGCATTTT	CASSFSLRDREGSNQPQHF
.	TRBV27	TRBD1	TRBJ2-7	TGTGCCAGCAGTTTAGGTCAGGGGGCCTACCCCGCCCGTCACGAGCAGTACTTC	CASSLGQGAYPARHEQYF
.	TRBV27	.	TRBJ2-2	TGTGCCAGCAGCGGAAGGCTACTCGGGACTCAAGGCGGGGAGCTGTTTTTT	CASSGRLLGTQGGELFF
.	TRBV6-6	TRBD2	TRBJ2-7	TGTGCCAGCAGTTTTTACCTAGCGGGACTACACGAGCAGTACTTC	CASSFYLAGLHEQYF
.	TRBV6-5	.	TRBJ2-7	TGTGCCAGCAGGGACAGCACCGCCTACGAGCAGTACTTC	CASRDSTAYEQYF
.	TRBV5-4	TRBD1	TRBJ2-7	TGTGCCAGCAGCTTGGGGACAGGGGGCCCCTACGAGCAGTACTTC	CASSLGTGGPYEQYF
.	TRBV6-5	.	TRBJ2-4	TGTGCCAGCAGTTACTCGATAGAGGTCCCCATTCAGTACTTC	CASSYSIEVPIQYF
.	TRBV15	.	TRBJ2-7	TGTGCCACCAGCATTCGCCAAGAGGTCTCCGAGCAGTACTTC	CATSIRQEVSEQYF
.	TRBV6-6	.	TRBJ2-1	TGTGCCAGCAGTTACTGGGGGGTCGACGAGCAGTTCTTC	CASSYWGVDEQFF
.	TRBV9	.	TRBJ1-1	TGTGCCAGCAGCGTAGTAGAGGGCATCACTGAAGCTTTCTTT	CASSVVEGITEAFF
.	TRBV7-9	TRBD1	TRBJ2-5	TGTGCCAGCAGCCAACAGGGGGCGAGGGAGACCCAGTACTTC	CASSQQGARETQYF
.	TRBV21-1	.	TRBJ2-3	TGTGCCAGCAGCAAAGGCAGGTTATCAACTCCTAGCACAGATACGCAGTATTTT	CASSKGRLSTPSTDTQYF
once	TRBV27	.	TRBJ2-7	TGTGCCAGCAGCTCCCTAGCGTCCCCCTACGAGCAGTACTTC	CASSSLASPYEQYF
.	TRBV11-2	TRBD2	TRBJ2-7	TGTGCCAGCAGCCAAGATCCGACTAGCGTGAGCTCCTACGAGCAGTACTTC	CASSQDPTSVSSYEQYF
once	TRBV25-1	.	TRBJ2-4	TGTGCCACTACCCCTAGCGTCCCTCACATTCAGTACTTC	CATTPSVPHIQYF
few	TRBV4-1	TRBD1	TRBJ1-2	TGCGCCAGCAGCCGGGACAGTCATGGCTACACCTTC	CASSRDSHGYTF
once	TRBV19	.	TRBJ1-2	TGTGCCAGTAGTATAGGTGAGGGCCATGGCTACACCTTC	CASSIGEGHGYTF
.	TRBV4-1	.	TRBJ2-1	TGCGCCAGCAGCCAAGACCCCGCTAGGGACACCAATGAGCAGTTCTTC	CASSQDPARDTNEQFF
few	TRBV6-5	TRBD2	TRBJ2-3	TGTGCCAGCAGTTACCGGGGACTAGTATTAGATACGCAGTATTTT	CASSYRGLVLDTQYF
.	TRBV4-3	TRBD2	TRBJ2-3	TGCGCCAGCAGCCAACCGGGACTATCGACAGATACGCAGTATTTT	CASSQPGLSTDTQYF
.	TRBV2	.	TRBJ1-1	TGTGCCAGCAGGAGACGACTCCTGAACACTGAAGCTTTCTTT	CASRRRLLNTEAFF
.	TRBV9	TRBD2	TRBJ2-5	TGTGCCAGCAGCGTATCAGGGACTAGGGGGGAGACCCAGTACTTC	CASSVSGTRGETQYF
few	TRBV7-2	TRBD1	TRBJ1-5	TGTGCCAGCAGCCGCCGGGACAGGGTGGGGGCCCAGCATTTT	CASSRRDRVGAQHF
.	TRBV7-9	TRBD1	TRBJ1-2	TGTGCCAGCAGCTCGTCGGGGACAGGGGGCGCCTATGGCTACACCTTC	CASSSSGTGGAYGYTF
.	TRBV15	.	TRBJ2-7	TGTGCCACCAGCAGAGGAGGCTACACTAGTAACTCGGACTACGAGCAGTACTTC	CATSRGGYTSNSDYEQYF
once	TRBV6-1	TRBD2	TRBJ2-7	TGTGCCAGCAGTACTAGCGGGAACGGGTATGAGCAGTACTTC	CASSTSGNGYEQYF
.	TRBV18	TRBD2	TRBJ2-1	TGTGCCAGCTCTCCAATAGCGGGATCCTACAATGAGCAGTTCTTC	CASSPIAGSYNEQFF
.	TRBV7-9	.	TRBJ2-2	TGTGCCAGCAGCTTAGGCGCCGGGGAGCTGTTTTTT	CASSLGAGELFF
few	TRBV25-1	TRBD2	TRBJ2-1	TGTGCCAGCTGTACCGGGACTAGTCGGGGGATACAGTTCTTC	CASCTGTSRGIQFF
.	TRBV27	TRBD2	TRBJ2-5	TGTGCCAGCAAAAGAAGAACCAGCGGGAGAGAGACCCAGTACTTC	CASKRRTSGRETQYF
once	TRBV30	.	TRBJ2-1	TGTGCCTGGAGTCAGGGTAATGAGCAGTTCTTC	CAWSQGNEQFF
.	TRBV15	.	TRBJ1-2	TGTGCCACCAGCAGTCTTAGGCGGGAGGGGCAGAACTATGGCTACACCTTC	CATSSLRREGQNYGYTF
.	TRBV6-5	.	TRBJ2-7	TGTGCCAGCTCAGGCGGGGAACTTTACGAGCAGTACTTC	CASSGGELYEQYF
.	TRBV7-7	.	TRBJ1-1	TGTGCTAGCAGCCTAGACAGATACACTGAAGCTTTCTTT	CASSLDRYTEAFF
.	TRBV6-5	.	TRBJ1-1	TGTGCCAGCAGTTATCGGGTGTCGGGAAACACTGAAGCTTTCTTT	CASSYRVSGNTEAFF